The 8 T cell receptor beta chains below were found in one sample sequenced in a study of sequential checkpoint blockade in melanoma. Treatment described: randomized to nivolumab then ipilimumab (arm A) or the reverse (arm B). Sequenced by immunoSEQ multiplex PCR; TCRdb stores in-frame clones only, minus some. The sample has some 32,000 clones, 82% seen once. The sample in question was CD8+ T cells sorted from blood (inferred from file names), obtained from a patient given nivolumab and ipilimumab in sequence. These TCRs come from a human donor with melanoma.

CDR3 protein: CASSEMGTGARGNTIYF. The CDR3 DNA is TGTGCCAGCAGTGAAATGGGGACGGGAGCCCGTGGAAACACCATATATTTT. This chain links TRBV2 with TRBJ1-3; possibly TRBD1 for D (5 bases). Germline CDR1 and CDR2: SNHLY and FYNNEI. The CDR3 totals 17 residues. The V end was cut by 2 bases, the J end by 3 bases, with 17 bases between.

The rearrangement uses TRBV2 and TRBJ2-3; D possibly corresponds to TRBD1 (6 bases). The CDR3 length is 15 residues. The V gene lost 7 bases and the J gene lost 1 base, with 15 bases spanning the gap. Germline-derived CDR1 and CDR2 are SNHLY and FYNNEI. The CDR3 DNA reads TGTGCCAGCATCCCCGAAGGGGGTGGCACAGATACGCAGTATTTT. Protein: CASIPEGGGTDTQYF. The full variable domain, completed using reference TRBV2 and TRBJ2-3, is EPEVTQTPSHQVTQMGQEVILRCVPISNHLYFYWYRQILGQKVEFLVSFYNNEISEKSEIFDDQFSVERPDGSNFTLKIRSTKLEDSAMYFCASIPEGGGTDTQYFGPGTRLTVL.

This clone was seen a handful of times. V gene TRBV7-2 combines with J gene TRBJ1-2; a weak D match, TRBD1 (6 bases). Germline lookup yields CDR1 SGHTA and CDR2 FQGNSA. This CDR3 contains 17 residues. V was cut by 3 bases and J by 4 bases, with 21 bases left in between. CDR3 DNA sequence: TGTGCCAGCAGCTTCGGGGGGCTCCTCATGCCTATCTATGGCTACACCTTC. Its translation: CASSFGGLLMPIYGYTF. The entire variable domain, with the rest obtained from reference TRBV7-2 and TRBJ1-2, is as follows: GAGVSQSPSNKVTEKGKDVELRCDPISGHTALYWYRQSLGQGLEFLIYFQGNSAPDKSGLPSDRFSAERTGGSVSTLTIQRTQQEDSAVYLCASSFGGLLMPIYGYTFGSGTRLTVV.

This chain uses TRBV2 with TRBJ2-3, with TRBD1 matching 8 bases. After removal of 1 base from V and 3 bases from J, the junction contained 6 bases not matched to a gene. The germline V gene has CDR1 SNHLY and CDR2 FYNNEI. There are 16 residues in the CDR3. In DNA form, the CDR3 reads TGTGCCAGCAGTGAAGGGCAGGGGGCTAGAACAGATACGCAGTATTTT. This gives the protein CASSEGQGARTDTQYF.

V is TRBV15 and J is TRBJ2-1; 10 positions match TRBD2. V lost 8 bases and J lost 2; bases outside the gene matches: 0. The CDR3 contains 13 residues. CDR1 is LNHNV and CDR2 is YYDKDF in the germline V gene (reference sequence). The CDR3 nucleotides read TGTGCCACCGGGACTAGCGCCTACAATGAGCAGTTCTTC. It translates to CATGTSAYNEQFF.

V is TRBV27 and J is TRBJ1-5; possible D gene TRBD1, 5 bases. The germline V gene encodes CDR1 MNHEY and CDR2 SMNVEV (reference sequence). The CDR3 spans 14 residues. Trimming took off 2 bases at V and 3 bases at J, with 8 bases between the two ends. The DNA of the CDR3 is TGTGCCAGCAGTTTAGGGGCAGACAATCAGCCCCAGCATTTT. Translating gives CASSLGADNQPQHF.

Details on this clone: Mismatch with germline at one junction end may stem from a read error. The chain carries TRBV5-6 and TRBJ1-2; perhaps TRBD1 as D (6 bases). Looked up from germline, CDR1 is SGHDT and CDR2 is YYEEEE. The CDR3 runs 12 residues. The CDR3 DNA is TGTGCCAGCGGCTTTCTGACAGGAGGCTACACCTTC. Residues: CASGFLTGGYTF.

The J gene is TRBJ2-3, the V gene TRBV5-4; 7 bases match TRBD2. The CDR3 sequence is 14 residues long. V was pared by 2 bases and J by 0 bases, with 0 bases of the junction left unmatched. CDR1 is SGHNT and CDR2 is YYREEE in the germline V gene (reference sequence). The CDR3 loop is CASSFSGSTDTQYF. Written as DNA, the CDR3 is TGTGCCAGCAGCTTTAGCGGGAGCACAGATACGCAGTATTTT.